These 12 T cell receptor beta chains were all obtained from the same sample, sequenced in a study of blood T cell repertoires in COVID-19. Only in-frame clones appear in the TCRdb table, and some are missing; sequencing was by immunoSEQ multiplex PCR. The sample shows some 190,000 clones, around 85% of them seen only once. Sequences were obtained from peripheral blood. These TCRs come from a person between 65 and 79 years old with COVID-19, enrolled during active disease.

The gene calls are TRBV5-1 and TRBJ2-1; tentatively, D is TRBD1 (5 bases). Germline lookup yields CDR1 SGHRS and CDR2 YFSETQ. This CDR3 spans 17 amino acids. Deletions cut 5 bases from V and 3 bases from J, with 21 bases between. The CDR3 protein is CASSRSNDRANYNEQFF. The CDR3, as DNA: TGCGCCAGCAGTAGGTCTAATGACAGAGCTAACTACAATGAGCAGTTCTTC.

The chain links TRBV20-1 to TRBJ2-4; tentative D call: TRBD2 (5 bases). This CDR3 has 17 residues. V was shortened by 3 bases and J by 0 bases, with 18 bases between the two germline ends. CDR1 and CDR2 from the germline V gene are DFQATT and SNEGSKA (reference sequence). The CDR3 coding sequence is TGCAGTGCTAGTCTTGAGGAGCGGATCTTAGCCAAAAACATTCAGTACTTC. Translation gives CSASLEERILAKNIQYF.

This clone was counted once. The chain has TRBV28 and TRBJ2-7; TRBD2 aligns across 9 bases. Germline CDR1 MDHEN, CDR2 SYDVKM. This CDR3 comprises 12 residues. V dropped 10 bases and J dropped 5; count of bases not matched to a gene: 6. CDR3 bases: TGTGCCACGTTAGCGGGAGAGCACGAGCAGTACTTC. Translating it yields CATLAGEHEQYF.

The chain recombines TRBV7-2 with TRBJ2-7; 9 bases line up with TRBD1. V lost 5 bases and J lost 4; bases outside the gene matches: 6. The CDR3 loop spans 14 amino acids. The germline CDR1 and CDR2 sequences are SGHTA and FQGNSA. In DNA, the CDR3 is TGTGCCAGCAGCGTCGACAGGGGGAGGTACGAGCAGTACTTC. The encoded protein is CASSVDRGRYEQYF.

The chain carries TRBV23-1 and TRBJ2-7, with D possibly TRBD2 on 7 matching bases. TRBV23-1 is treated as an ORF (open reading frame) with a function not yet certain. With 5 bases removed from V and 5 bases from J, the gap between germline ends came to 19 bases. CDR3 length: 15 residues. The CDR3, as DNA: TGCGCCAGCAGTAGTCGCCGGGGGGCGGCCCACGAGCAGTACTTC. This translates into CASSSRRGAAHEQYF.

V gene TRBV11-2 combines with J gene TRBJ2-6, with D perhaps TRBD2 (5 bases). CDR3 length: 15 residues. The V and J ends lost 2 bases and 2 bases respectively, with 7 bases between them. CDR1 SGHAT and CDR2 FQNNGV come from the germline V gene. CDR3: CASSLRGTGANVLTF. CDR3 nucleotide sequence: TGTGCCAGCAGCTTACGGGGAACTGGGGCCAACGTCCTGACTTTC.

V usage is TRBV2 and J usage is TRBJ2-7; possibly TRBD1 for D (6 bases). The CDR3 consists of 13 residues. Germline lookup yields CDR1 SNHLY and CDR2 FYNNEI. V was shortened by 6 bases and J by 3 bases, with 12 bases between the two germline ends. The chain's CDR3 is CASRDVRGYEQYF. The DNA for the CDR3 is TGTGCCAGCAGGGACGTCAGGGGCTACGAGCAGTACTTC.

The rearrangement links TRBV5-4 to TRBJ2-7; possible D gene TRBD1, 6 bases. Germline-derived CDR1 and CDR2 are SGHNT and YYREEE (reference sequence). Trimming left V 7 bases short and J 0 bases short, with 14 bases between. This CDR3 contains 14 residues. CDR3 coding DNA: TGTGCCAGCTCCCAGTCGGACAGCTCCTACGAGCAGTACTTC. Its protein product is CASSQSDSSYEQYF.

This chain links TRBV2 with TRBJ2-1, with unresolved D. In germline, CDR1 is SNHLY, CDR2 FYNNEI. This CDR3 is 14 amino acids long. Trimming shortened V by 7 bases and J by 10 bases, and 20 bases separated the two germline ends. The DNA for the CDR3 is TGTGCCAGCAACAAAGCAGGAAACTTTGGAGAGCAGTTCTTC. It yields the protein CASNKAGNFGEQFF.

The chain links TRBV9 to TRBJ1-3, with 8 bases identical to TRBD1. CDR1 is SGDLS and CDR2 is YYNGEE in the germline V gene. Unmatched junction bases numbered 12, after V lost 3 bases and J lost 7 bases. The CDR3 is 16 residues long. CDR3 sequence reads: CASSEGPGQALNTIYF. The CDR3 DNA follows: TGTGCCAGCAGCGAAGGTCCGGGACAGGCTTTGAACACCATATATTTT.

The chain recombines TRBV3-1 (or the pseudogene TRBV3-2) with TRBJ2-7; possible D gene TRBD2, 5 bases. V was cut by 1 base and J by 4 bases, with 5 bases left in between. The germline V gene encodes CDR1 LGHDT and CDR2 YNNKEL (reference sequence). The CDR3 covers 12 residues. CDR3 DNA sequence: TGTGCCAGCAGCCAAGTAGCGTACGAGCAGTACTTC. Amino acid sequence: CASSQVAYEQYF.

The J gene is TRBJ2-2, the V gene TRBV5-1; the D is unclear. Trimming took 4 bases from V and 6 from J, leaving 16 bases between them. CDR1 and CDR2 from the germline V gene are SGHRS and YFSETQ. This CDR3 is 15 amino acids long. Here the CDR3 DNA reads TGCGCCAGCAGCCCGCTAAGCATGGTCCCCGGGGAGCTGTTTTTT. Translation: CASSPLSMVPGELFF.